This entry describes one T cell receptor (beta chain). Germline CDR1 reads SGHDN; CDR2 reads FVKESK. V was shortened by 2 bases and J by 4 bases, with 3 bases between the two germline ends. The CDR3 is 11 amino acids. This sample is drawn from a study of PD-1 blockade in mismatch repair-deficient tumors. Profiling relied on immunoSEQ multiplex PCR, and the TCRdb table lists in-frame clones only, not all of them. The sample shows about 100,000 clones, about 79% of them seen only once. This receptor was obtained from an adult with mismatch repair-deficient cancer. The specimen comprised peripheral blood, sampled around 8 months after starting pembrolizumab. The chain couples TRBV14 to TRBJ2-7; D uncertain. Here the CDR3 reads CASSQTYEQYF. Here the CDR3 DNA reads TGTGCCAGCAGCCAAACATACGAGCAGTACTTC.